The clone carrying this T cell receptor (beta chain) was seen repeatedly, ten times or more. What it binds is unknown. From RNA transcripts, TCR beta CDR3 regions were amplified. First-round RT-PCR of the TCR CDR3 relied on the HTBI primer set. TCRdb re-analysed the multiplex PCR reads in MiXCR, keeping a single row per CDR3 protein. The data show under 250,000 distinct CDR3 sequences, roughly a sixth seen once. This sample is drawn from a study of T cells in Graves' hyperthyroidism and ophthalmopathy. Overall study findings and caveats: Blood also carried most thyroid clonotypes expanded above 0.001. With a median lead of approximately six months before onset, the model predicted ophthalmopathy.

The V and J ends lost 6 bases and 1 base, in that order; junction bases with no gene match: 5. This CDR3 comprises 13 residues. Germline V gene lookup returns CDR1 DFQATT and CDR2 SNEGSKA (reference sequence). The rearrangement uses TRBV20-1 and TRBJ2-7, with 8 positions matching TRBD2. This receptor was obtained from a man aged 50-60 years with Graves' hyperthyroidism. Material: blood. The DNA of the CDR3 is TGCAGTGCCCCGACTAGCGCATCCTACGAGCAGTACTTC. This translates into CSAPTSASYEQYF.